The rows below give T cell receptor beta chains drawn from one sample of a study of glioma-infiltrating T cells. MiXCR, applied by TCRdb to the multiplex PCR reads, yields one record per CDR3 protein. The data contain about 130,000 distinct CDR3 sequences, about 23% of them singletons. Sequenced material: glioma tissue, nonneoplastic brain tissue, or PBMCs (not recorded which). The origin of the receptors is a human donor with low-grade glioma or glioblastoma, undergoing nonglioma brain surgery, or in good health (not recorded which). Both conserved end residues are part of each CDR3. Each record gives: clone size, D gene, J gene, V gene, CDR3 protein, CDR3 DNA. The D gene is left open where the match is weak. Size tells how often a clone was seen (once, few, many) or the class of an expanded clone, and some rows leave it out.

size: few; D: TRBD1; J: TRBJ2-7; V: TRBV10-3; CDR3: CAITTGAEEQYF; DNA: TGTGCCATCACGACAGGGGCGGAGGAGCAGTACTTC
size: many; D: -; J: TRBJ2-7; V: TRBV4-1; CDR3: CASSQDPQGKGEQYF; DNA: TGCGCCAGCAGCCAAGACCCCCAGGGGAAGGGCGAGCAGTACTTC
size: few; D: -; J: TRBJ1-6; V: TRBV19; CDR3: CASTDESGRGLNSPLHF; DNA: TGTGCCAGTACCGACGAAAGCGGCAGGGGCCTAAATTCACCCCTCCACTTT
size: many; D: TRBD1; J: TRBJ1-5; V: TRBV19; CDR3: CASTTGNQPQHF; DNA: TGTGCCAGCACGACAGGGAATCAGCCCCAGCATTTT
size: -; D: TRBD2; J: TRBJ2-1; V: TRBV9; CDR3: CASSGSGRTSYNEQFF; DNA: TGTGCCAGCAGCGGAAGCGGGAGGACCTCCTACAATGAGCAGTTCTTC
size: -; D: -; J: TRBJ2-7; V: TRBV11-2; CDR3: CASSRRRGPDEQYF; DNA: TGTGCCAGCTCCAGACGGCGAGGACCCGACGAGCAGTACTTC
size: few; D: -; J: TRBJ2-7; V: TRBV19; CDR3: CASQQDNSYEQYF; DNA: TGTGCCAGTCAGCAGGACAACTCCTACGAGCAGTACTTC
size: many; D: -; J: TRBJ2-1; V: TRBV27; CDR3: CASSFPPLGGEQFF; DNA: TGTGCCAGCAGTTTCCCCCCACTGGGTGGTGAGCAGTTCTTC
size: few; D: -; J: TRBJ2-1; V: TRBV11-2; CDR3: CASSLDRGPLSSYNEQLF; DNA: TGTGCCAGCAGCTTAGACCGGGGCCCACTGAGCTCCTACAATGAGCAGCTCTTC
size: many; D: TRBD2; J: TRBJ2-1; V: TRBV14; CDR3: CASSPPTGTSGYNEQFF; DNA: TGTGCCAGCAGCCCACCAACCGGGACTAGCGGATACAATGAGCAGTTCTTC
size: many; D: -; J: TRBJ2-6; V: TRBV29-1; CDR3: CSVEVSGANVLTF; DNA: TGCAGCGTTGAGGTCTCTGGGGCCAACGTCCTGACTTTC
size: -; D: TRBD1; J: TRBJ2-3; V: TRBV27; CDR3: CASSQLRTGPDKQYF; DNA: TGTGCCAGCAGCCAGCTCCGGACAGGGCCGGATAAGCAGTATTTT
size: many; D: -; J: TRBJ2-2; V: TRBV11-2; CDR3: CASSSWTRMGTGELFF; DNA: TGTGCCAGCAGCTCCTGGACACGGATGGGTACCGGGGAGCTGTTTTTT
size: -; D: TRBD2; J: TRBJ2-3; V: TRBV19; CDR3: CASSTKTGTSVRDTQYF; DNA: TGTGCCAGTAGTACTAAAACCGGGACTAGCGTCAGAGATACGCAGTATTTT
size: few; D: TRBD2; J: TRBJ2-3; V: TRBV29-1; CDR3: CSAKGLAGDDTQYF; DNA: TGCAGCGCCAAGGGACTAGCGGGAGACGATACGCAGTATTTT
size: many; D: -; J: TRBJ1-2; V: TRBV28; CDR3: CASSSDGYGYTF; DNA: TGTGCCAGCAGTTCAGACGGCTATGGCTACACCTTC
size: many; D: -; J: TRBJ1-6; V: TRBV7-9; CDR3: CASSTPTGHRSYNSPLHF; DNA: TGTGCCAGCAGCACACCGACGGGACACCGCTCCTATAATTCACCCCTCCACTTT
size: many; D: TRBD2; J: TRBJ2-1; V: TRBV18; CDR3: CASSPSSGPDNEQFF; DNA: TGTGCCAGCTCACCCTCTAGCGGCCCTGACAATGAGCAGTTCTTC
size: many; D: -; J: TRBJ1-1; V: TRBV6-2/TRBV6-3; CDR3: CASSYSKPRNTEAFF; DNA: TGTGCCAGCAGTTACTCGAAACCGAGGAACACTGAAGCTTTCTTT
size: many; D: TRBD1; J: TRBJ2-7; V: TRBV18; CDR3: CASSPGQETSYEQYF; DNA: TGTGCCAGCTCACCTGGACAGGAAACCTCCTACGAGCAGTACTTC
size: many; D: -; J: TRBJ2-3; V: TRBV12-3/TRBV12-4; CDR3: CASSLMDYTDTQYF; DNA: TGTGCCAGCAGTTTAATGGACTACACAGATACGCAGTATTTT
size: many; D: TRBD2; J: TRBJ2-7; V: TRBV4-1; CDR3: CASSQDERLAGVSHGEQYF; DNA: TGCGCCAGCAGCCAAGATGAAAGACTAGCGGGAGTTTCGCACGGCGAGCAGTACTTC
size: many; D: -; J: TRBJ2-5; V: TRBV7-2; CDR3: CASSFPGRTQYF; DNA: TGTGCCAGCAGCTTCCCCGGTCGGACCCAGTACTTC
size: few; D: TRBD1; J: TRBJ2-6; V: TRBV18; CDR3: CASSPRGRGSGANVLTF; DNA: TGTGCCAGCTCACCACGGGGCAGGGGGTCTGGGGCCAACGTCCTGACTTTC
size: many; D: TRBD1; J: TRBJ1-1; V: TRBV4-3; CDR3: CASSQDQGALTEAFF; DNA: TGCGCCAGCAGCCAAGATCAGGGGGCCCTCACTGAAGCTTTCTTT
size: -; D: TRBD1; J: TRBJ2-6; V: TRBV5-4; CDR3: CASSFPGQGAGANVLTF; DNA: TGTGCCAGCAGCTTTCCGGGACAGGGAGCTGGGGCCAACGTCCTGACTTTC
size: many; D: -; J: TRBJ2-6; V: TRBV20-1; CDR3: CSARGRSRSGANVLTF; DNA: TGCAGTGCTAGAGGCCGAAGTCGCTCTGGGGCCAACGTCCTGACTTTC
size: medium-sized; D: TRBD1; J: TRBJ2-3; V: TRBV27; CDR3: CASSLGQGLIDTQYF; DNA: TGTGCCAGCAGTTTGGGACAGGGGTTGATAGATACGCAGTATTTT
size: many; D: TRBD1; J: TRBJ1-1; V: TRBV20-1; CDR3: CSATDRGPVSPF; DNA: TGCAGTGCTACGGACAGGGGCCCTGTATCCCCCTTT
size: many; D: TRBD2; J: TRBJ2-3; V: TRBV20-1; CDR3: CSARLAGLTDTQYF; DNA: TGCAGTGCTAGACTAGCGGGTTTAACAGATACGCAGTATTTT